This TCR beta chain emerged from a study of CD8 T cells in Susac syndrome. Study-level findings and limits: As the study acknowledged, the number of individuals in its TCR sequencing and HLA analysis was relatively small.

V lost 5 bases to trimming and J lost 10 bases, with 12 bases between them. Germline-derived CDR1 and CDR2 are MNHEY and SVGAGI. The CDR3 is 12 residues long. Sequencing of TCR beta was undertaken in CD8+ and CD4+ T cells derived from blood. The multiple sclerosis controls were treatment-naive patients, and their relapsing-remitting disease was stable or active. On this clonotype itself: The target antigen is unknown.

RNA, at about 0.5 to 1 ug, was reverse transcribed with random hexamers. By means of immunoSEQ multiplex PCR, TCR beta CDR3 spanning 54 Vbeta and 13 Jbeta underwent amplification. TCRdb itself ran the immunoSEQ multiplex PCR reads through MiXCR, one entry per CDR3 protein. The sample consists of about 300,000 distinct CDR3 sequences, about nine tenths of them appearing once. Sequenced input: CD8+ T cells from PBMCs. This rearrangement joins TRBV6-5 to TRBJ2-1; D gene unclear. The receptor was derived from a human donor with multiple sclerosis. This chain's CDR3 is CASSRGLVEQFF. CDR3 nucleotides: TGTGCCAGCAGTCGAGGTTTGGTGGAGCAGTTCTTC.